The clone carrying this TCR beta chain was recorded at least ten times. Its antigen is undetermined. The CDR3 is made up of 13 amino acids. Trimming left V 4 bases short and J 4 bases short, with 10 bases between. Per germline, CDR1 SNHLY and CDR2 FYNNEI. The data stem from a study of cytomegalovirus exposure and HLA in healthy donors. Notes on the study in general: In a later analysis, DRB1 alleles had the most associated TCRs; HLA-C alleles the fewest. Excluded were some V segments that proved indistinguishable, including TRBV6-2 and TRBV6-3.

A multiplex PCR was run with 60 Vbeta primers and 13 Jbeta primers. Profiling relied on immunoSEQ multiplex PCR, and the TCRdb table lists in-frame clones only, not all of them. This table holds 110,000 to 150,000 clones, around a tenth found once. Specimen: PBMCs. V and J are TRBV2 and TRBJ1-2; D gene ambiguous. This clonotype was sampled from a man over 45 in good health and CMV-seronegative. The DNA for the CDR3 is TGTGCCAGCAGTGTGCGGGGAGGCTATGGCTACACCTTC. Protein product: CASSVRGGYGYTF.